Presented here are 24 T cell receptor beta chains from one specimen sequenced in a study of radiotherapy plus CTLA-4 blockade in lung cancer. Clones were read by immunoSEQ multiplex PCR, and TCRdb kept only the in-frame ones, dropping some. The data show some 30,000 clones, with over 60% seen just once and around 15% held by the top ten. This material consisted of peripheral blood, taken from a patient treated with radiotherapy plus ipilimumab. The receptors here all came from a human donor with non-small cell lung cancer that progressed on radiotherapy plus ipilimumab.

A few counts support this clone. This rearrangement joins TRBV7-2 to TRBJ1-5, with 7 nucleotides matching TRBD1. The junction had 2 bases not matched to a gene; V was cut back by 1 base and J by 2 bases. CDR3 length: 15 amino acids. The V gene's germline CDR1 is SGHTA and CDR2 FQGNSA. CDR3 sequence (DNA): TGTGCCAGCAGCTTAGGGACAGGAGGCAATCAGCCCCAGCATTTT. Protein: CASSLGTGGNQPQHF. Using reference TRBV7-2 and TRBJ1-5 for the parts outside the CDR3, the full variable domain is GAGVSQSPSNKVTEKGKDVELRCDPISGHTALYWYRQSLGQGLEFLIYFQGNSAPDKSGLPSDRFSAERTGGSVSTLTIQRTQQEDSAVYLCASSLGTGGNQPQHFGDGTRLSIL.

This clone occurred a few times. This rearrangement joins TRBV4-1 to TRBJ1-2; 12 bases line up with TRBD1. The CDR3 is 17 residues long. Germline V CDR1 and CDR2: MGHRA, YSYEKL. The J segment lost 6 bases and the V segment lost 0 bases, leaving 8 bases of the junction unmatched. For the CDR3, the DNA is TGCGCCAGCAGCCAAGATTGGGGGACAGGGGGCGCGAATGGCTACACCTTC. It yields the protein CASSQDWGTGGANGYTF.

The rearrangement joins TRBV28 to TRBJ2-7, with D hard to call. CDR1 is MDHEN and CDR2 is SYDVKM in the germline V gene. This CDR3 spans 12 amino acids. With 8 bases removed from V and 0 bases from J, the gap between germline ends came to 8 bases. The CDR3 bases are TGTGCCAGCTACGGCAGCTCCTACGAGCAGTACTTC. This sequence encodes CASYGSSYEQYF.

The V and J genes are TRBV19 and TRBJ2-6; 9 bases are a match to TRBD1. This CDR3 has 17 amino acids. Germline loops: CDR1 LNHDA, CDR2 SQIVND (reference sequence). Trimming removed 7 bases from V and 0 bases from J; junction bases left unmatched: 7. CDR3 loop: CASTPTGGNSGANVLTF. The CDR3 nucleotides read TGTGCCAGTACTCCGACAGGGGGGAACTCTGGGGCCAACGTCCTGACTTTC.

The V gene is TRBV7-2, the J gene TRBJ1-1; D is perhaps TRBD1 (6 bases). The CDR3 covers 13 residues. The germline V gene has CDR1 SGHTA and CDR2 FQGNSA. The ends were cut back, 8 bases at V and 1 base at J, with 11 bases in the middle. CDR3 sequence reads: CASGGQPNTEAFF. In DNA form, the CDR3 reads TGTGCCAGCGGCGGACAGCCGAACACTGAAGCTTTCTTT.

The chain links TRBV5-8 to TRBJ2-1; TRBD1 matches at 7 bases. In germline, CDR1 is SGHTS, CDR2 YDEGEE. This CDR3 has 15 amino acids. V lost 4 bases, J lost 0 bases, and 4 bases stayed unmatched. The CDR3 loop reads CASSTRDSSYNEQFF. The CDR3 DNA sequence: TGTGCCAGCAGCACCCGGGACAGCTCCTACAATGAGCAGTTCTTC.

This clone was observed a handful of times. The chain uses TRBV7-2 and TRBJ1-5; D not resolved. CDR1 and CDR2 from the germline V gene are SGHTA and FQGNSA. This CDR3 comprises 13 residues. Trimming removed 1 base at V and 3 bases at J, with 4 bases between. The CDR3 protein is CASSLGVNQPQHF. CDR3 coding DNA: TGTGCCAGCAGCTTAGGGGTCAATCAGCCCCAGCATTTT.

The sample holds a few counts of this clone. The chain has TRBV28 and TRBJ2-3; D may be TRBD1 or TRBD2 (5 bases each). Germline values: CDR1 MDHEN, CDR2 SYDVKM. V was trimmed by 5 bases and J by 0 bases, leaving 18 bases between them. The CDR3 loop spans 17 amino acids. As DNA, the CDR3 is TGTGCCAGCAGTCCTCATTGGGACGAGCAAAGCACAGATACGCAGTATTTT. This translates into CASSPHWDEQSTDTQYF.

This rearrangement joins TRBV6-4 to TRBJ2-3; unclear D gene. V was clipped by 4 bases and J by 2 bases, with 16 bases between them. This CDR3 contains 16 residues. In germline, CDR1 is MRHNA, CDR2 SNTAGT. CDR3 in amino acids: CASSGNPGTFTDTQYF. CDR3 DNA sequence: TGTGCCAGCAGTGGAAACCCGGGTACCTTCACAGATACGCAGTATTTT.

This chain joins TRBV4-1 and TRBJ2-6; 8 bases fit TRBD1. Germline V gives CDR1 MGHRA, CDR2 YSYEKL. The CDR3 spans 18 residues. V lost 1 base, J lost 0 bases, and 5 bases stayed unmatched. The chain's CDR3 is CASSQGTGSPSGANVLTF. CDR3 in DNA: TGCGCCAGCAGCCAAGGGACAGGGTCGCCCTCTGGGGCCAACGTCCTGACTTTC.

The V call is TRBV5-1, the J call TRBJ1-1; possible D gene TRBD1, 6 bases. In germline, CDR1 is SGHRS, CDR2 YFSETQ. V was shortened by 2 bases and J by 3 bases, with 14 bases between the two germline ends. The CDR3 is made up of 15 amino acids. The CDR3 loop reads CASSFSDRPYTEAFF. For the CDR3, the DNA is TGCGCCAGCAGCTTTTCCGACAGGCCCTACACTGAAGCTTTCTTT.

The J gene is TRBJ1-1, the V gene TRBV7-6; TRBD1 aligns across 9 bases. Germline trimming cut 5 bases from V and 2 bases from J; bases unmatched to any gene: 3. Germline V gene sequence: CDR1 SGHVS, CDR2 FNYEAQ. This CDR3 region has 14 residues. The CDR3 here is CASSRDRANTEAFF. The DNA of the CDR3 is TGTGCCAGCAGCCGGGACAGGGCTAACACTGAAGCTTTCTTT.

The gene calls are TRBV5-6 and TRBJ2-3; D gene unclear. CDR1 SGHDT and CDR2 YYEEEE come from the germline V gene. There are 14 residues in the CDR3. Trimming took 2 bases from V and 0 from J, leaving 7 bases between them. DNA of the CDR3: TGTGCCAGCAGCTTTGGAGAGAGCACAGATACGCAGTATTTT. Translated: CASSFGESTDTQYF.

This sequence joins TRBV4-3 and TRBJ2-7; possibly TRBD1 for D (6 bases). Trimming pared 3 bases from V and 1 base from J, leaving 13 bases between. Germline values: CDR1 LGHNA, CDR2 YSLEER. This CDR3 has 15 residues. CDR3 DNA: TGCGCCAGCAGCCAGGGACACCAGCCTTCCTACGAGCAGTACTTC. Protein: CASSQGHQPSYEQYF.

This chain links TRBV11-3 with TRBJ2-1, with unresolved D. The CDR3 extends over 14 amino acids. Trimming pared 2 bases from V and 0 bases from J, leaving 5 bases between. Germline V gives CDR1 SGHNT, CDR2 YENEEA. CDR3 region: CASSLQDSYNEQFF. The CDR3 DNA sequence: TGTGCCAGCAGCTTACAGGACTCCTACAATGAGCAGTTCTTC.

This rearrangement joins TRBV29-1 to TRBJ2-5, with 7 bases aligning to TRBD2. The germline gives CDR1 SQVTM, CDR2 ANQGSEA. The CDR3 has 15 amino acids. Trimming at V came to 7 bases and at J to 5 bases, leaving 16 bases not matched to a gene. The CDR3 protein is CSATTGGGVGETQYF. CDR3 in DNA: TGCAGCGCCACAACCGGTGGGGGGGTTGGGGAGACCCAGTACTTC.

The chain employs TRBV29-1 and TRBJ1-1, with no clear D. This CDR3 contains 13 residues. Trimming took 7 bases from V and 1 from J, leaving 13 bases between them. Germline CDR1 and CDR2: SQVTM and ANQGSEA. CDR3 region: CSASEGTNTEAFF. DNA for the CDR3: TGCAGCGCATCGGAGGGCACGAACACTGAAGCTTTCTTT.

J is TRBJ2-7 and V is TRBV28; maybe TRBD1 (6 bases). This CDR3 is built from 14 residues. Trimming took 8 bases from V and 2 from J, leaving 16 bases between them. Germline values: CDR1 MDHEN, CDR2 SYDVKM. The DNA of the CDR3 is TGTGCCAGCGCCCGCCCGGACAGACCCTACGAGCAGTACTTC. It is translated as CASARPDRPYEQYF.

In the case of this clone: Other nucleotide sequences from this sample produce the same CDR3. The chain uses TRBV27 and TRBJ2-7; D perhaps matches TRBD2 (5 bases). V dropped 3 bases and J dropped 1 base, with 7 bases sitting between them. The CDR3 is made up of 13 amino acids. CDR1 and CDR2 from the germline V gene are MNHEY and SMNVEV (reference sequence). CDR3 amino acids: CASSFGISYEQYF. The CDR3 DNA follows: TGTGCCAGCAGTTTCGGGATATCCTACGAGCAGTACTTC.

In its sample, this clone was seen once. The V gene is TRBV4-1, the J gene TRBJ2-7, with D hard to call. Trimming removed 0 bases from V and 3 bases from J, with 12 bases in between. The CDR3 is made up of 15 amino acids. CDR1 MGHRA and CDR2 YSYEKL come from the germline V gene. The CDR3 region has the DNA TGCGCCAGCAGCCAAGATCCAGGCTTCAGCTACGAGCAGTACTTC. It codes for CASSQDPGFSYEQYF.

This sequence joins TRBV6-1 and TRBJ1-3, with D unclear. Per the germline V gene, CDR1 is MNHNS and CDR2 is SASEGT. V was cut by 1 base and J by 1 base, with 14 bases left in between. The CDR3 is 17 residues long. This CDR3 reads CASSEGAVLLSGNTIYF. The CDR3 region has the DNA TGTGCCAGCAGTGAAGGGGCAGTTCTCTTATCTGGAAACACCATATATTTT.

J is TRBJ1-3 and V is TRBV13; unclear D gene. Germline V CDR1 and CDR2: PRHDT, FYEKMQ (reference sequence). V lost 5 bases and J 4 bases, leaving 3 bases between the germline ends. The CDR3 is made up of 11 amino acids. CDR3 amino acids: CASSQGNTIYF. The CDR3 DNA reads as TGTGCCAGCAGCCAGGGAAACACCATATATTTT.

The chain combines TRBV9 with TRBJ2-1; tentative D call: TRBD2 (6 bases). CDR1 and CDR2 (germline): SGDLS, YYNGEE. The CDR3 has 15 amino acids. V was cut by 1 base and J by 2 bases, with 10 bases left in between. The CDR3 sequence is CASSVRELPYNEQFF. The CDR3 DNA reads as TGTGCCAGCAGCGTACGGGAGTTGCCCTACAATGAGCAGTTCTTC. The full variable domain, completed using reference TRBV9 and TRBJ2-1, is DSGVTQTPKHLITATGQRVTLRCSPRSGDLSVYWYQQSLDQGLQFLIQYYNGEERAKGNILERFSAQQFPDLHSELNLSSLELGDSALYFCASSVRELPYNEQFFGPGTRLTVL.

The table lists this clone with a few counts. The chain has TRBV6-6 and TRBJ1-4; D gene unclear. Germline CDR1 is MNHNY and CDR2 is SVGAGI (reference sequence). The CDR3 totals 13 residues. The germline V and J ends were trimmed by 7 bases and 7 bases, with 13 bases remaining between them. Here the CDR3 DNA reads TGTGCCAGCAAGCCCCAGGACGCTGAAAAACTGTTTTTT. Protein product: CASKPQDAEKLFF.